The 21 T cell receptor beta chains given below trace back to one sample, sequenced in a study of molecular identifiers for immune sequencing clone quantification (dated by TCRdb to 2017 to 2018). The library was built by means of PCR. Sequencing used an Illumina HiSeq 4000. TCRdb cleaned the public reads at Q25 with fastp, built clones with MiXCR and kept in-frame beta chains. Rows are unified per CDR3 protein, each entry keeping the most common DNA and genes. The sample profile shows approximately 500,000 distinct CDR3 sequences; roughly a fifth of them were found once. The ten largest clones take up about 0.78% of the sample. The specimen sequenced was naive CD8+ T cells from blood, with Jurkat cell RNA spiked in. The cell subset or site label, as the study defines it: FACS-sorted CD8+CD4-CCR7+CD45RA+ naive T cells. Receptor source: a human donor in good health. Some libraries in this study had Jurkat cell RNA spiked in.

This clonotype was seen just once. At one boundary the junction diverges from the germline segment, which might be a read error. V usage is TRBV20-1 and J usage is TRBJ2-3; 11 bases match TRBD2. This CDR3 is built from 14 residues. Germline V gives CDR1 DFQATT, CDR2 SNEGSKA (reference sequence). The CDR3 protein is CSASGLAVTDMQYF. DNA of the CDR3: TGCAGTGCTTCGGGACTAGCGGTGACAGATATGCAGTATTTT.

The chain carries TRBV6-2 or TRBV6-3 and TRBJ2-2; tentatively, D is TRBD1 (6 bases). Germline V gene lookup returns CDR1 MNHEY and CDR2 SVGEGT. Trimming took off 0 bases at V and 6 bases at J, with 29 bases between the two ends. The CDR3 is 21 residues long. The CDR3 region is CASSYSYPGHRGDFVPGELFF. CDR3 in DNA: TGTGCCAGCAGTTACTCATACCCGGGACACCGGGGAGACTTTGTCCCCGGGGAGCTGTTTTTT.

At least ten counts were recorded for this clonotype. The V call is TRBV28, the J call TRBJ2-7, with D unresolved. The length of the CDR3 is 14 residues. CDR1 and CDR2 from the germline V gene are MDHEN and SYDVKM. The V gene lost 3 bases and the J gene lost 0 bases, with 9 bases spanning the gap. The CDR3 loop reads CASSFPGYSYEQYF. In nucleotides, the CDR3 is TGTGCCAGCAGTTTTCCTGGGTACTCCTACGAGCAGTACTTC.

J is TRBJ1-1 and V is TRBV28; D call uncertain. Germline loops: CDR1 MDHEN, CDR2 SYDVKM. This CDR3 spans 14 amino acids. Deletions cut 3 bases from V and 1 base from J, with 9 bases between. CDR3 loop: CASSFWGTNTEAFF. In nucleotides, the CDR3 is TGTGCCAGCAGTTTTTGGGGAACGAACACTGAAGCTTTCTTT.

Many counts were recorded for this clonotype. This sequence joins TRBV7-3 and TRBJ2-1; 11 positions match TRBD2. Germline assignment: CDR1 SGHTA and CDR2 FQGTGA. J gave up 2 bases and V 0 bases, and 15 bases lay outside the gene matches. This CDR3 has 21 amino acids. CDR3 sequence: CASSLTAGRTSGLGTYNEQFF. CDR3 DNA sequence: TGTGCCAGCAGCTTAACGGCGGGGAGGACTAGCGGGTTAGGGACCTACAATGAGCAGTTCTTC.

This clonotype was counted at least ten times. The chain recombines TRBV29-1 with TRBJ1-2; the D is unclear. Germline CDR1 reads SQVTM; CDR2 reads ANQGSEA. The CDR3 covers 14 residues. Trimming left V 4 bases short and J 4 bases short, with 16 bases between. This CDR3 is CSVVRQTPGYGYTF. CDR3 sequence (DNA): TGCAGCGTTGTACGCCAGACGCCTGGCTATGGCTACACCTTC.

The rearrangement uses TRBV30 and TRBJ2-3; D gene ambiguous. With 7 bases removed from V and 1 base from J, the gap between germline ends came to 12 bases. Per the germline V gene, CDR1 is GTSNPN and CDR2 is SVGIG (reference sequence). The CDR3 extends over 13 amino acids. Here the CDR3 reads CAYSRGGTDTQYF. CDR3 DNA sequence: TGTGCCTACTCCCGTGGAGGCACAGATACGCAGTATTTT.

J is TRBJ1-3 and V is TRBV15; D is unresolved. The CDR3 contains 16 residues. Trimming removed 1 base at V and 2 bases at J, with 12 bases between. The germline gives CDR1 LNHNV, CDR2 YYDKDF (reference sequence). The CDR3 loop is CATSRAAPSPGNTIYF. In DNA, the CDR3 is TGTGCCACCAGCAGAGCTGCACCGTCGCCTGGAAACACCATATATTTT.

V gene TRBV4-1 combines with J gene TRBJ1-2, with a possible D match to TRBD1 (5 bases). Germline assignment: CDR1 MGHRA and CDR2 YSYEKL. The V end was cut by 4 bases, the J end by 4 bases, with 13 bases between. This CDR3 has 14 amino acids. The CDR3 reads CASSPEVGLYGYTF. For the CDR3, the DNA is TGCGCCAGCAGCCCCGAGGTGGGACTCTATGGCTACACCTTC.

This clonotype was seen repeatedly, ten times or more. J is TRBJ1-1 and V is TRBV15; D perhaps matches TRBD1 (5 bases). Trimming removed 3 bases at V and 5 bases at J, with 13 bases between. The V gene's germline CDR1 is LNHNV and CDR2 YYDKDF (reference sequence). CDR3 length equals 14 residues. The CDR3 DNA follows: TGTGCCACCAGCAGGCTGACGGGACGGACTGAAGCTTTCTTT. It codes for CATSRLTGRTEAFF.

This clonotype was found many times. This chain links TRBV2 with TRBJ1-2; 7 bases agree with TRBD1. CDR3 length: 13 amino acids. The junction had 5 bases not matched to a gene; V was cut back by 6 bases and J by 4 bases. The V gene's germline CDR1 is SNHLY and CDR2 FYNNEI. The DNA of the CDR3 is TGTGCCAGCAGAGAGGGGACAGCCTATGGCTACACCTTC. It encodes CASREGTAYGYTF.

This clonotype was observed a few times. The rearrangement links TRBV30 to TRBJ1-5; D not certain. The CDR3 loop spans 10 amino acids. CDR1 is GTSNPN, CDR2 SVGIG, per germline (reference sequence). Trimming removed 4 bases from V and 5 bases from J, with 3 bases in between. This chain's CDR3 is CAWKDQPQHF. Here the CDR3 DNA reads TGTGCCTGGAAGGATCAGCCCCAGCATTTT.

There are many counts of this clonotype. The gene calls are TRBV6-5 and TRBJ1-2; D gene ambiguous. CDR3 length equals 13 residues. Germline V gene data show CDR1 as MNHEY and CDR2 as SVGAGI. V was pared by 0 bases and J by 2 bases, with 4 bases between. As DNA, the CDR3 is TGTGCCAGCAGTTACTCCCCCAACTATGGCTACACCTTC. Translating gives CASSYSPNYGYTF.

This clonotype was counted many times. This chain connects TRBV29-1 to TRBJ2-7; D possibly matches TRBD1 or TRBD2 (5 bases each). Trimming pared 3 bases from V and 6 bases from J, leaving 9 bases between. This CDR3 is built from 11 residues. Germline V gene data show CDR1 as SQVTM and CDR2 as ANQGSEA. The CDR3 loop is CSVEGTGEQYF. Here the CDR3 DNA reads TGCAGCGTTGAGGGGACGGGCGAGCAGTACTTC.

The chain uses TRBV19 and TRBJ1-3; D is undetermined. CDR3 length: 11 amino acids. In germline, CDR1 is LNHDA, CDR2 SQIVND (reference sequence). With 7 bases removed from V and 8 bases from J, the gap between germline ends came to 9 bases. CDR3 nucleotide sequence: TGTGCCAGTACGGCATCCGACACCATATATTTT. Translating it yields CASTASDTIYF.

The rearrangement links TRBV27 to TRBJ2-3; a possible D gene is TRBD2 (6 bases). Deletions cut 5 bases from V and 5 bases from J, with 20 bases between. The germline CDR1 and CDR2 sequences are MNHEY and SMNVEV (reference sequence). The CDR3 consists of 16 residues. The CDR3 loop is CASSLSSAGSVDTQYF. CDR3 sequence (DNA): TGTGCCAGCAGTCTCTCTAGCGCGGGATCGGTAGATACGCAGTATTTT.

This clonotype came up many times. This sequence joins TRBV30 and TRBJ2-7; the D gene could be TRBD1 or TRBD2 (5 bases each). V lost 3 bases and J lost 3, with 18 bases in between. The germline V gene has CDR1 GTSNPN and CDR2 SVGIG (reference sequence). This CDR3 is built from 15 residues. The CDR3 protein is CAWRPTRGRNYEQYF. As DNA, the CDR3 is TGTGCCTGGAGACCCACCCGGGGCCGGAACTACGAGCAGTACTTC.

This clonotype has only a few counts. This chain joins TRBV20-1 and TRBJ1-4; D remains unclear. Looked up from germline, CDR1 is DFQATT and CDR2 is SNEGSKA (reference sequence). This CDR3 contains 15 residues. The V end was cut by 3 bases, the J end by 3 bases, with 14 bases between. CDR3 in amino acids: CSASLWDHPNEKLFF. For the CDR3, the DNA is TGCAGTGCTAGTCTGTGGGATCACCCTAATGAAAAACTGTTTTTT.

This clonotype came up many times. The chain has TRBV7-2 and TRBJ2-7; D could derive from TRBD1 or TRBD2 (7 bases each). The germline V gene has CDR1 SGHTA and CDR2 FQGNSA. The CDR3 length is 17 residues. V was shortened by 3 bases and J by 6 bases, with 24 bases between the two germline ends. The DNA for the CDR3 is TGTGCCAGCAGCTTTCCCCTCCTTAACACAGGGGAGGGCGAGCAGTACTTC. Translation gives CASSFPLLNTGEGEQYF.

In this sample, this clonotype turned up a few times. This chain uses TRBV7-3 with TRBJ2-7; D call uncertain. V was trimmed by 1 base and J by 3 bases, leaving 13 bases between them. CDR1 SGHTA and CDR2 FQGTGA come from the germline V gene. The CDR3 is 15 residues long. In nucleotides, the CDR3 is TGTGCCAGCAGCTTAAGCCGGTCGGGTTACTACGAGCAGTACTTC. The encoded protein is CASSLSRSGYYEQYF.

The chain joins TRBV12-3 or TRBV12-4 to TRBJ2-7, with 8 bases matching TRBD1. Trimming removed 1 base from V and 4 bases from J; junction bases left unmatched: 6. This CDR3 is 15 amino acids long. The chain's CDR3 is CASSLETGVRYEQYF. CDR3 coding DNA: TGTGCCAGCAGTTTAGAGACAGGGGTACGGTACGAGCAGTACTTC.